The source of this TCR beta chain is a study of blood T cells in healthy people across ages. The germline V gene encodes CDR1 MDHEN and CDR2 SYDVKM. This CDR3 is 13 amino acids long. Primed by a sample-barcoded 5' primer and a J-beta primer mix, a second PCR proceeded for about 7 to 11 cycles. TCRdb processed the 5' RACE reads anew with MiXCR; each CDR3 protein has one entry. The sample yields about 670,000 distinct CDR3 sequences, over 40% seen once. Concerning this clonotype: Compared with germline, one end of the junction differs, possibly owing to a read error.

The TCR was taken from a woman older than 75 in good health. The sample comprised blood. The rearrangement links TRBV28 to TRBJ2-2; D is uncertain. In DNA form, the CDR3 reads TGTGCCAGCGGTTTACGGCGAACCGGGGAGCTGTTTTTT. This translates into CASGLRRTGELFF. Full variable domain (rest looked up from reference TRBV28 and TRBJ2-2): DVKVTQSSRYLVKRTGEKVFLECVQDMDHENMFWYRQDPGLGLRLIYFSYDVKMKEKGDIPEGYSVSREKKERFSLILESASTNQTSMYLCASGLRRTGELFFGEGSRLTVL.